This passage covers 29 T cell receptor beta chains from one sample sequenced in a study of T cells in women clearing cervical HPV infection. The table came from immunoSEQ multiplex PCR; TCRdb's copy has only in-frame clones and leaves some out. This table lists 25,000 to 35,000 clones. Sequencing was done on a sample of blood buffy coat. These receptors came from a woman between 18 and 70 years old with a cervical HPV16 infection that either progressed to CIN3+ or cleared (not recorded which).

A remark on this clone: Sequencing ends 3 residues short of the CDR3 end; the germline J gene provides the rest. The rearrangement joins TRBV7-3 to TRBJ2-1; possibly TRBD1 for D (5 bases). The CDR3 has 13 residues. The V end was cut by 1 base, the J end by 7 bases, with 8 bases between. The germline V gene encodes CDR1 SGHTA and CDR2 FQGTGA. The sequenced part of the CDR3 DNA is TGTGCCAGCAGCTTAAGTCAGGGAAATGAG. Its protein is CASSLSQGNE. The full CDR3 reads CASSLSQGNEQFF.

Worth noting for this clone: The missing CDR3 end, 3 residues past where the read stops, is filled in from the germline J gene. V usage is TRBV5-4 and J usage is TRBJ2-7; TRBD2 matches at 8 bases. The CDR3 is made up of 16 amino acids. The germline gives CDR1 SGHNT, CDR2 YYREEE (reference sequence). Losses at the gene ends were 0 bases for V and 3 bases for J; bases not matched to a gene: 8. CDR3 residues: CASSLGGASGYYEQYF. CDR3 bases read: TGTGCCAGCAGCTTGGGGGGGGCTAGCGGGTACTACGAG.

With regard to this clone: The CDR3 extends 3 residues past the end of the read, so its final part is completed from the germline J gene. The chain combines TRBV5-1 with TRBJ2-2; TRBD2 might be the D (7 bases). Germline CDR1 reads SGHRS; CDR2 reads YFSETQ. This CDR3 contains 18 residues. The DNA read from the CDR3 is TGCGCCAGCAGCTTGGACGAGGGGGGGAGGGGAACTAATGAAAAG. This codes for CASSLDEGGRGTNEK. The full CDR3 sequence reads CASSLDEGGRGTNEKLFF.

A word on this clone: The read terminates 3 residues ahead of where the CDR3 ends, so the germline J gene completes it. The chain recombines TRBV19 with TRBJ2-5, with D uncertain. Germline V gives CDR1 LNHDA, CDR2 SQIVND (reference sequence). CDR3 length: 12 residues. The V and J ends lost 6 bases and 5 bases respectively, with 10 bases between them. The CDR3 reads CASRGQFETQYF. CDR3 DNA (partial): TGTGCCAGTAGAGGTCAGTTCGAGACC. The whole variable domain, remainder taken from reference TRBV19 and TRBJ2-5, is DGGITQSPKYLFRKEGQNVTLSCEQNLNHDAMYWYRQDPGQGLRLIYYSQIVNDFQKGDIAEGYSVSREKKESFPLTVTSAQKNPTAFYLCASRGQFETQYFGPGTRLLVL.

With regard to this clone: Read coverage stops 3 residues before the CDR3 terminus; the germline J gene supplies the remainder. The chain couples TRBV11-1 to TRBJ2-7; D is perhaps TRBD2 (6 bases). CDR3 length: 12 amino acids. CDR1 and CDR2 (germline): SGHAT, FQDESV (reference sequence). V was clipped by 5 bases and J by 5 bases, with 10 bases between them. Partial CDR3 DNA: TGTGCCAGCAGCCCGCCGGGGGACGAG. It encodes CASSPPGDE. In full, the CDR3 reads CASSPPGDEQYF.

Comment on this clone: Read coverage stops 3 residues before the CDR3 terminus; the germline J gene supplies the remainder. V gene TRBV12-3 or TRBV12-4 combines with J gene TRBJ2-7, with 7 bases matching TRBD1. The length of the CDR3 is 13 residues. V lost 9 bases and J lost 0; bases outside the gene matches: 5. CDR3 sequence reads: CASSGQNSYEQYF. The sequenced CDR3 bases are TGTGCCAGTTCGGGACAGAACTCCTACGAG.

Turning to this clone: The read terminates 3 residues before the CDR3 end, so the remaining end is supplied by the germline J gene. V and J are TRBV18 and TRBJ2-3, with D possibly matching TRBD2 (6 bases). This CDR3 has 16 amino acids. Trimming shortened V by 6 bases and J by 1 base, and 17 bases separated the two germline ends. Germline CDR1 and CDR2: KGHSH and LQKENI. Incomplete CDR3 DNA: TGTGCCAGCTCGTGGACTACTTCTCTCGGCACAGATACG. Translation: CASSWTTSLGTDT. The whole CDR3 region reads CASSWTTSLGTDTQYF. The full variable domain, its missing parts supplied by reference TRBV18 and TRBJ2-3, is NAGVMQNPRHLVRRRGQEARLRCSPMKGHSHVYWYRQLPEEGLKFMVYLQKENIIDESGMPKERFSAEFPKEGPSILRIQQVVRGDSAAYFCASSWTTSLGTDTQYFGPGTRLTVL.

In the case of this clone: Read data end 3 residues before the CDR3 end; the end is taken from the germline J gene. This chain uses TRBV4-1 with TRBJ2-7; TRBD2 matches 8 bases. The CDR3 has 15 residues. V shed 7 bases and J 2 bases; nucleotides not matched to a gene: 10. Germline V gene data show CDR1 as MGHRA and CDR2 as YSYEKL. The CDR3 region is CASTLSSGSPYEQYF. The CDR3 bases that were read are TGCGCCAGCACCCTTTCCAGCGGGAGTCCCTACGAG.

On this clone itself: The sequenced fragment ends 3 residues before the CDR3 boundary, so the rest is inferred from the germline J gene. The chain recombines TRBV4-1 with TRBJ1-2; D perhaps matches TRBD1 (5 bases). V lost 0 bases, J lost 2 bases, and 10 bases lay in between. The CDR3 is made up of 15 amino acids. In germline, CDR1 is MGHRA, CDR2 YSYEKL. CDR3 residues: CASSQEGAKNYGYTF. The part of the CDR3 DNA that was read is TGCGCCAGCAGCCAAGAAGGGGCGAAAAACTATGGC.

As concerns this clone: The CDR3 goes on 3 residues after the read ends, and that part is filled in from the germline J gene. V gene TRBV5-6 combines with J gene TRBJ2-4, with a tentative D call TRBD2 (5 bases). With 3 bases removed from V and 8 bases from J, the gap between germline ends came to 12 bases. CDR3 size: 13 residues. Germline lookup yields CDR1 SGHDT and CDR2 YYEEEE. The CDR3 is CASSSRGVDIQYF. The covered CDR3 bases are TGTGCCAGCAGCTCCCGGGGAGTGGACATT.

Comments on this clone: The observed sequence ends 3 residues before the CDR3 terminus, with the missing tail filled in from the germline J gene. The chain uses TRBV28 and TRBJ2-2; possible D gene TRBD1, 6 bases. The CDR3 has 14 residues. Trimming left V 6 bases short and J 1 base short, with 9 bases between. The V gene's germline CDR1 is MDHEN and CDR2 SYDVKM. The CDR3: CASSPGQNTGELFF. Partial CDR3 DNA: TGTGCCAGCAGCCCGGGACAGAACACCGGGGAG.

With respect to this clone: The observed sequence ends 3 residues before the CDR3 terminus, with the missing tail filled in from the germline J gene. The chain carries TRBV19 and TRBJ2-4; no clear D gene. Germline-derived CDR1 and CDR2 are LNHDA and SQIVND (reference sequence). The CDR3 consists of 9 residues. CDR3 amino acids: CASHYGQYF. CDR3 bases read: TGTGCCAGCCACTATGGT.

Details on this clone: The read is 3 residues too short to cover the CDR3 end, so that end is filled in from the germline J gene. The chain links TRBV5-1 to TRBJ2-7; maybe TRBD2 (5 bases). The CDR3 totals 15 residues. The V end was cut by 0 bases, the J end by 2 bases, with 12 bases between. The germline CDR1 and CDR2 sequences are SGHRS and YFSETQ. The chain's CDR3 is CASSLEWRAPYEQYF. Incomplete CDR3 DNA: TGCGCCAGCAGCTTGGAGTGGCGGGCTCCCTACGAG.

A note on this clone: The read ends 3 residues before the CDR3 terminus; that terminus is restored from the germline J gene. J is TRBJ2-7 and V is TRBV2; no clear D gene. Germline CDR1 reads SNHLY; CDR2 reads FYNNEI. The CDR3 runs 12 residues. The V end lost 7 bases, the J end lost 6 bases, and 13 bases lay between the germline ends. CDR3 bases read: TGTGCCAGCAAGGGTAGGATGACCGAG. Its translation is CASKGRMTE. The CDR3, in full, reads CASKGRMTEQYF. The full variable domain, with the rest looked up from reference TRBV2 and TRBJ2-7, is EPEVTQTPSHQVTQMGQEVILRCVPISNHLYFYWYRQILGQKVEFLVSFYNNEISEKSEIFDDQFSVERPDGSNFTLKIRSTKLEDSAMYFCASKGRMTEQYFGPGTRLTVT.

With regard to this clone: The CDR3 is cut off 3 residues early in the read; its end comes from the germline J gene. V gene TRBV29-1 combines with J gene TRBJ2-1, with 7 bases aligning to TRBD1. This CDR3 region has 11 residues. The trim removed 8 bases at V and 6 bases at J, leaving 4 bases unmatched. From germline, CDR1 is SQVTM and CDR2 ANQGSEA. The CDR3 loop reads CSLYRGNEQFF. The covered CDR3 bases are TGCAGCCTCTACAGGGGCAATGAG.

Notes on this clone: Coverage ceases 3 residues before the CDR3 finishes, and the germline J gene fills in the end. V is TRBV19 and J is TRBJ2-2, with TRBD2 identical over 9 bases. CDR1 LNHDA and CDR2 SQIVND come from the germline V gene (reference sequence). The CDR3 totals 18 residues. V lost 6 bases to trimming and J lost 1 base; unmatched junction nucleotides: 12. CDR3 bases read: TGTGCCAGTAGGTTCCGTAGCGGGAGTCCCATGAACACCGGGGAG. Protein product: CASRFRSGSPMNTGE. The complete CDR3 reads CASRFRSGSPMNTGELFF.

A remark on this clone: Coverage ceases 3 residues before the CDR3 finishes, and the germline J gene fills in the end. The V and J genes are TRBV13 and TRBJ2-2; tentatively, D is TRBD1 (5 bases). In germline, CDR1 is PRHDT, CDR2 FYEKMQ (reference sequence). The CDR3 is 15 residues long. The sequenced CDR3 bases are TGTGCCAGCAGCTTAAGCAGGGATTCTAATGAAAAG. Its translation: CASSLSRDSNEK. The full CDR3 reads CASSLSRDSNEKLFF.

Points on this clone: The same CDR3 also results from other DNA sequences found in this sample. CDR3 sequence reads: CSVTLPPGTGNGNTIYF. The covered CDR3 bases are TGCAGCGTCACCCTTCCCCCCGGGACAGGGAACGGAAACACC. The chain recombines TRBV29-1 with TRBJ1-3; 9 positions match TRBD1. Read data end 3 residues before the CDR3 end; the end is taken from the germline J gene. The V and J ends lost 6 bases and 4 bases, in that order; junction bases with no gene match: 16. The CDR3 runs 17 residues. Germline CDR1 SQVTM, CDR2 ANQGSEA.

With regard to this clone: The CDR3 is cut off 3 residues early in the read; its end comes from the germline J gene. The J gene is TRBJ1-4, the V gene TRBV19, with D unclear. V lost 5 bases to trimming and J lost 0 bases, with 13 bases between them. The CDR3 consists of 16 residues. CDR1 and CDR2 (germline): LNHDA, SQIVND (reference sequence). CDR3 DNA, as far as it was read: TGTGCCAGTAGTCCCGCCGGGTCCACAACTAATGAAAAA. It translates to CASSPAGSTTNEK. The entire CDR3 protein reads CASSPAGSTTNEKLFF. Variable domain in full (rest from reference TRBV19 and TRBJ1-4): DGGITQSPKYLFRKEGQNVTLSCEQNLNHDAMYWYRQDPGQGLRLIYYSQIVNDFQKGDIAEGYSVSREKKESFPLTVTSAQKNPTAFYLCASSPAGSTTNEKLFFGSGTQLSVL.

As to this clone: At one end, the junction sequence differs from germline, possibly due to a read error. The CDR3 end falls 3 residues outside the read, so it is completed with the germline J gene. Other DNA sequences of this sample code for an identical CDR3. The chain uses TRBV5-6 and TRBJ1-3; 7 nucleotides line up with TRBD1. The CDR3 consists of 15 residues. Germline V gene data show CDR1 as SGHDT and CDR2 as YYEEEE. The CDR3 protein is CASSSGQFSGNTIYF. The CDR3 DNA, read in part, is TGTGCCAGCAGCTCGGGACAGTTCTCTGGAAACACT. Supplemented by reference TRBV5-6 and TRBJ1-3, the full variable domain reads DAGVTQSPTHLIKTRGQQVTLRCSPKSGHDTVSWYQQALGQGPQFIFQYYEEEERQRGNFPDRFSGHQFPNYSSELNVNALLLGDSALYLCASSSGQFSGNTIYFGEGSWLTVV.

The sequenced part of the CDR3 DNA is TGTGCCAGCTCCACGGTCGGGCAGGGAAAGGATGGC. This translates into CASSTVGQGKDG. In full, the CDR3 is CASSTVGQGKDGYTF. The rearrangement links TRBV12-3 or TRBV12-4 to TRBJ1-2; possibly TRBD1 for D (5 bases). The CDR3 end lies 3 residues beyond the end of the read and is filled in from the germline J gene. V dropped 8 bases and J dropped 6 bases, with 22 bases sitting between them. The CDR3 length is 15 residues.

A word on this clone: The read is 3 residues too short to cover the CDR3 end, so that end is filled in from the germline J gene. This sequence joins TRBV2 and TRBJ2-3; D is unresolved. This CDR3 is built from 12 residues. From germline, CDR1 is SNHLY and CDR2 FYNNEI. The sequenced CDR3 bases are TGTGCCAGCAGTTGGCGTAGCCAGCCG. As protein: CASSWRSQP. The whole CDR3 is CASSWRSQPQYF.

CDR3 residues: CASSRGKRGYYGYTF. The CDR3 bases that were read are TGTGCCAGCAGCCGAGGGAAGAGGGGGTATTATGGC. This rearrangement joins TRBV5-6 to TRBJ1-2; D possibly corresponds to TRBD1 (6 bases). The read terminates 3 residues ahead of where the CDR3 ends, so the germline J gene completes it. The CDR3 loop spans 15 amino acids. Germline V gene lookup returns CDR1 SGHDT and CDR2 YYEEEE. V lost 4 bases, J lost 5 bases, and 18 bases lay in between.

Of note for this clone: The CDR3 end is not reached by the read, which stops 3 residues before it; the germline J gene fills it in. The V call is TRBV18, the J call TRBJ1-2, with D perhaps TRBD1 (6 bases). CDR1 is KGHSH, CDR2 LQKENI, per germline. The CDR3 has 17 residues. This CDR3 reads CASSPEQGPPSTDTYTF. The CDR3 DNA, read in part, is TGTGCCAGCTCACCGGAGCAGGGGCCGCCTAGCACAGATACC.

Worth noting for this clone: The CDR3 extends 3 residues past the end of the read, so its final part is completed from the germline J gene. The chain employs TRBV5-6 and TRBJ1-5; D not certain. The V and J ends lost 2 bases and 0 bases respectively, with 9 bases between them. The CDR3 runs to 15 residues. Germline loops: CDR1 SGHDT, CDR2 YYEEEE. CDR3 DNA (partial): TGTGCCAGCAGCTTTGGGCAGGATAGCAATCAGCCC. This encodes CASSFGQDSNQP. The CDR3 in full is CASSFGQDSNQPQHF.

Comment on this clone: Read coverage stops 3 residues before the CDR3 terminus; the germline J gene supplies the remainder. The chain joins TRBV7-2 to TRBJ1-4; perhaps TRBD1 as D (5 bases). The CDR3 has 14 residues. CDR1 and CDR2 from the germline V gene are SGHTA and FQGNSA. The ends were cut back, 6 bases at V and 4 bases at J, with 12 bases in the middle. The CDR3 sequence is CASSYGGLNEKLFF. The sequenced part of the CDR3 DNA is TGTGCCAGCAGTTACGGGGGACTTAATGAAAAA.

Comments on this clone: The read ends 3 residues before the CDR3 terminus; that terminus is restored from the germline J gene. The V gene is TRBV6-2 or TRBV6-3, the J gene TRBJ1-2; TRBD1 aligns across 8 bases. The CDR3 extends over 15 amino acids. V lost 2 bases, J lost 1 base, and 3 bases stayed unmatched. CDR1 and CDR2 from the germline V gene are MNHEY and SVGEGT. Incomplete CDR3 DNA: TGTGCCAGCAGTTACGGACAGGGCTATAACTATGGC. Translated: CASSYGQGYNYG. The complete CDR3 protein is CASSYGQGYNYGYTF.

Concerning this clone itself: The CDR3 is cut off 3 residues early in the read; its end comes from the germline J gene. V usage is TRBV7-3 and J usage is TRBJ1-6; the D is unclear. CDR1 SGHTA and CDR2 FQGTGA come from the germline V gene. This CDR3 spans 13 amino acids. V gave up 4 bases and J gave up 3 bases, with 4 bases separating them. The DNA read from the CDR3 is TGTGCCAGCAGCTCAGACTATAATTCACCC. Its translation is CASSSDYNSP. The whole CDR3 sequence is CASSSDYNSPLHF.

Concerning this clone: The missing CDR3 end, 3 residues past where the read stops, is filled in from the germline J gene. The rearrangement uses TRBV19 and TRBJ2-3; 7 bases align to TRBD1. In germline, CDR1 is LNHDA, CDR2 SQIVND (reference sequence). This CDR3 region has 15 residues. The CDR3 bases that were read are TGTGCCAGTAGGCTCAGGGGGTCCTCTGATCAGCCG. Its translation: CASRLRGSSDQP. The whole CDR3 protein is CASRLRGSSDQPQYF.